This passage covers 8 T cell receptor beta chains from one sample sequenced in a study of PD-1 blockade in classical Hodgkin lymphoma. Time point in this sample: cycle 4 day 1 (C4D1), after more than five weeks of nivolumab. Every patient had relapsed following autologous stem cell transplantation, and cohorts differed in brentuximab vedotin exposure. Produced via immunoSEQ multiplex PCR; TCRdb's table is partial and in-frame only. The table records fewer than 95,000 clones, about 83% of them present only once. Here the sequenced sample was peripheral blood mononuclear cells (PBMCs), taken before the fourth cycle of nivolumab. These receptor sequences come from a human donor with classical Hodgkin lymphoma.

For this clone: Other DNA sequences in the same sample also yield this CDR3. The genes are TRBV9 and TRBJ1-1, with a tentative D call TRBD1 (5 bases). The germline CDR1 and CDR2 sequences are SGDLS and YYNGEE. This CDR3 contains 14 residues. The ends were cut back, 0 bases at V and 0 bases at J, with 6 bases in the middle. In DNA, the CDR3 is TGTGCCAGCAGCGTAGGGGGGGTGAACACTGAAGCTTTCTTT. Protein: CASSVGGVNTEAFF.

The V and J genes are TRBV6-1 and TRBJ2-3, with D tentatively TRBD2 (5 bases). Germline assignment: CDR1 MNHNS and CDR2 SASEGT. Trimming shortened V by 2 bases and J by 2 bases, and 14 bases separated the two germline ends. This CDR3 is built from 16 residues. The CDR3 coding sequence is TGTGCCAGCAGTGAAAAAGTGAGGGTTTACACAGATACGCAGTATTTT. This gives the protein CASSEKVRVYTDTQYF.

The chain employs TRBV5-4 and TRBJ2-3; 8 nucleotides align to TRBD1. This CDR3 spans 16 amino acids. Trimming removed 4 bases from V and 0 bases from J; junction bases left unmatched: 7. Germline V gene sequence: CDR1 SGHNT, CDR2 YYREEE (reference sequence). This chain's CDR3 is CASSQSGGTSTDTQYF. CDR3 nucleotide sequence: TGTGCCAGCAGCCAATCAGGGGGCACTAGCACAGATACGCAGTATTTT.

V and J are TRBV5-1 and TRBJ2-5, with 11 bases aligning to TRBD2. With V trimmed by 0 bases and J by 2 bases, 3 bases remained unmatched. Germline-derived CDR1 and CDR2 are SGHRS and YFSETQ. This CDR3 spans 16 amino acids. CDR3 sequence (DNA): TGCGCCAGCAGCTTGGTTGTAGCGGGAGGGCAAGAGACCCAGTACTTC. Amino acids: CASSLVVAGGQETQYF.

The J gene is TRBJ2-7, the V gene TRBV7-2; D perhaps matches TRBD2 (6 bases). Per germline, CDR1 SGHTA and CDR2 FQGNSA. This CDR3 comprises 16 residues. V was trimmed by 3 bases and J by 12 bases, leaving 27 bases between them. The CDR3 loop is CASSLRGPGLQMMRYF. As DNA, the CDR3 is TGTGCCAGCAGCTTGCGAGGACCGGGACTCCAAATGATGAGGTACTTC.

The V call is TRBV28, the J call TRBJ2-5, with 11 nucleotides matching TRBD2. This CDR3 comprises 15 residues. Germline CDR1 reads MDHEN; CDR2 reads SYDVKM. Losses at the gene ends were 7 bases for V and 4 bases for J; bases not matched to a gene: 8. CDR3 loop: CASNNPGLAGETQYF. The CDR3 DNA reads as TGTGCCAGCAATAACCCAGGACTAGCGGGAGAGACCCAGTACTTC.

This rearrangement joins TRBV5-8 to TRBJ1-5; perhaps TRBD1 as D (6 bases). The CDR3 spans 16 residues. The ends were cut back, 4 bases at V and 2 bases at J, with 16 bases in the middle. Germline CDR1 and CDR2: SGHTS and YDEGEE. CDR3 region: CASSPKGGFRNQPQHF. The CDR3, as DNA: TGTGCCAGCAGCCCCAAGGGGGGATTTCGCAATCAGCCCCAGCATTTT.

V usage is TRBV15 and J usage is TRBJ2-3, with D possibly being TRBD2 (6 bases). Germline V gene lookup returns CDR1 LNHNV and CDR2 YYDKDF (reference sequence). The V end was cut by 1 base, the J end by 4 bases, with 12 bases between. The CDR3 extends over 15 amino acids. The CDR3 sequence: CATSRVRAGSDTQYF. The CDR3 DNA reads TGTGCCACCAGCAGAGTCCGAGCGGGCTCAGATACGCAGTATTTT. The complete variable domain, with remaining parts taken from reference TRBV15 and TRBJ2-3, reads DAMVIQNPRYQVTQFGKPVTLSCSQTLNHNVMYWYQQKSSQAPKLLFHYYDKDFNNEADTPDNFQSRRPNTSFCFLDIRSPGLGDTAMYLCATSRVRAGSDTQYFGPGTRLTVL.